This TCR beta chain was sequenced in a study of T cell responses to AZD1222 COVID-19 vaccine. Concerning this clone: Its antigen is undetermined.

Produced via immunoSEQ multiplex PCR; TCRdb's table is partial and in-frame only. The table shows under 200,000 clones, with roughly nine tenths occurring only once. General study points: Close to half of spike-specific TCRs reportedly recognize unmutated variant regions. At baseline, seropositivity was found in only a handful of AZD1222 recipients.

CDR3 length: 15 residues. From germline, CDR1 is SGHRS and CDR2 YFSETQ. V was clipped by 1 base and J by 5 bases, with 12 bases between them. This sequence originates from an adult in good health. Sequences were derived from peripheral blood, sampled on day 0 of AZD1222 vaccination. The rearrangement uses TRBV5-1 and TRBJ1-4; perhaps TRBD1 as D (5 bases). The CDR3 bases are TGCGCCAGCAGCTTGTTGCCGTCAGGGAATGAAAAACTGTTTTTT. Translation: CASSLLPSGNEKLFF.